These 10 T cell receptor beta chains originate from one sample sequenced in a study of Graves' ophthalmopathy and Graves' hyperthyroidism. Amplification of the TCR beta CDR3 regions used RNA transcripts (as template). The first-round RT-PCR employed HTBI primers together with the Qiagen OneStep RT-PCR kit. A multiplex PCR was then performed as the second round. TCRdb independently ran MiXCR on the multiplex PCR reads; one entry per CDR3 protein. The table lists about 1.2 million distinct CDR3 sequences, about two fifths of them singletons. The specimen was peripheral blood or thyroid tissue (not recorded which). Every receptor here comes from an adult man with Graves' hyperthyroidism.

This clonotype was counted at least ten times. The chain uses TRBV10-3 and TRBJ2-7; 10 nucleotides align to TRBD2. The CDR3 is made up of 15 amino acids. Germline V gene data show CDR1 as ENHRY and CDR2 as SYGVKD. Trimming took 8 bases from V and 5 from J; bases not matched to a gene: 12. The CDR3, as DNA: TGTGCCATCCGCCATGCTAGCGGGAGCGGGAACGAGCAGTACTTC. Amino acids: CAIRHASGSGNEQYF.

Many counts were recorded for this clonotype. As DNA, the CDR3 is TGCAGCGGGGGACGGATGAACACTGAAGCTTTCTTT. It yields the protein CSGGRMNTEAFF. V gene TRBV29-1 combines with J gene TRBJ1-1, with a tentative D call TRBD1 (5 bases). This CDR3 spans 12 amino acids. CDR1 is SQVTM and CDR2 is ANQGSEA in the germline V gene. The V and J ends lost 7 bases and 0 bases respectively, with 9 bases between them. Looking up the rest from reference TRBV29-1 and TRBJ1-1 gives the full variable domain: SAVISQKPSRDICQRGTSLTIQCQVDSQVTMMFWYRQQPGQSLTLIATANQGSEATYESGFVIDKFPISRPNLTFSTLTVSNMSPEDSSIYLCSGGRMNTEAFFGQGTRLTVV.

This clonotype was detected many times. The chain uses TRBV14 and TRBJ1-3; D gene uncertain. The CDR3 spans 15 residues. V lost 0 bases, J lost 0 bases, and 6 bases lay in between. The germline V gene encodes CDR1 SGHDN and CDR2 FVKESK. The CDR3, as DNA: TGTGCCAGCAGCCAAGACTACGACTCTGGAAACACCATATATTTT. As protein: CASSQDYDSGNTIYF.

Turning to this clonotype: One junction end does not reproduce the germline sequence, and a read error may be involved. This chain connects TRBV10-3 to TRBJ2-3; unclear D gene. This CDR3 region has 13 residues. Germline CDR1 and CDR2: ENHRY and SYGVKD. The CDR3 here is CASSFRLFDTQYF. In nucleotides, the CDR3 is TGTGCCAGCAGTTTCCGACTCTTTGATACGCAGTATTTT.

Regarding this clonotype: The conserved phenylalanine or tryptophan is not found at the CDR3 terminus, so this likely reflects a read error. The chain carries TRBV10-3 and TRBJ1-2; D not resolved. This CDR3 spans 16 amino acids. Germline assignment: CDR1 ENHRY and CDR2 SYGVKD. The CDR3 DNA is TGTGCCAGCAGTCAATCTTTCGGGTCGCCCACTTATGGCTACACCCTC. It yields the protein CASSQSFGSPTYGYTL.

The chain is built from TRBV29-1 and TRBJ2-5; D may be TRBD2 (5 bases). V gave up 0 bases and J gave up 5 bases, with 13 bases separating them. Germline V gene lookup returns CDR1 SQVTM and CDR2 ANQGSEA. This CDR3 comprises 14 residues. CDR3 nucleotides: TGCAGCGTTGAAGACGTCCGGGGTTATGAGACCCAGTACTTC. Protein: CSVEDVRGYETQYF.

This sequence joins TRBV20-1 and TRBJ2-5; D assignment may be TRBD1 or TRBD2 (5 bases each). The CDR3 totals 13 residues. The V gene lost 6 bases and the J gene lost 9 bases, with 20 bases spanning the gap. Per germline, CDR1 DFQATT and CDR2 SNEGSKA (reference sequence). The CDR3 DNA is TGCAGTGCGGGACGGGGAAAAGATCAGCCCCAGTACTTC. Protein sequence: CSAGRGKDQPQYF.

Concerning this clonotype itself: A much bigger clone sits one base away, suggesting this may be a read error. The final CDR3 position lacks the conserved phenylalanine or tryptophan, pointing to a likely read error. The chain couples TRBV5-1 to TRBJ1-1; the D gene is possibly TRBD1 (5 bases). There are 15 residues in the CDR3. The germline gives CDR1 SGHRS, CDR2 YFSETQ. Trimming removed 4 bases from V and 7 bases from J, with 20 bases in between. The CDR3 here is CASSAGTDHLDEAFL. In DNA form, the CDR3 reads TGCGCCAGCAGCGCCGGGACTGATCATCTGGATGAAGCTTTCCTT.

This clonotype was picked up a small number of times. The rearrangement links TRBV12-3 or TRBV12-4 to TRBJ1-1; 8 bases are a match to TRBD1. V lost 4 bases to trimming and J lost 8 bases; unmatched junction nucleotides: 15. The CDR3 is 16 residues long. The CDR3 spells CASSSHRGLLGAEAFF. The CDR3 bases are TGTGCCAGCAGTTCTCACAGGGGGTTGTTGGGAGCCGAAGCTTTCTTT.

This clonotype was recorded many times. The chain links TRBV19 to TRBJ1-5, with TRBD1 as a possible D gene (5 bases). The ends were cut back, 7 bases at V and 2 bases at J, with 9 bases in the middle. This CDR3 comprises 13 residues. Germline CDR1 reads LNHDA; CDR2 reads SQIVND (reference sequence). The CDR3 bases are TGTGCCAGTAAGGGGAACGGCAATCAGCCCCAGCATTTT. This translates into CASKGNGNQPQHF.